Listed here is a single T cell receptor beta chain. There is no known antigen for this receptor. Base qualities are not provided; no much larger clone lies one nucleotide away. This sample is drawn from a study of molecular identifiers for immune sequencing clone quantification (dated 2018 in TCRdb). Looking at the study overall: In a replicate experiment, RNA from roughly 21,000 or 96,000 naive CD8 T cells was split into five aliquots, four of which were sequenced. This methods study benchmarked molecular-identifier clustering-based TCR repertoire sequencing (MIDCIRS) and TCR RNA copy counting, using CD8 T cells to do so. Beyond this particular receptor, the publication reports: The sizes of highly expanded clones could end up underestimated when identical TCR molecules share a barcode. Spiked-in Jurkat TCR RNA equivalent to a single cell was reported to be detectable even among over 800,000 naive CD8 T cells. When barcode sub-clustering was left out, chimeric consensus sequences inflated TCR diversity, with chimeras reaching as high as 47%. Modeling estimated approximately 3 recovered TCR RNA copies per cell, compared with approximately 9.5 by digital PCR, which implies roughly 30% capture efficiency. The naive libraries included spiked-in Jurkat TCR RNA (10 copies' worth), and this Jurkat TCR RNA is not part of the donor repertoire. In CMV-specific effector cells, clones with more than 20 RNA copies accounted for over 97% of molecules, whereas in naive cells such clones accounted for under 1%.

Libraries of naive CD8 T cells were built from anywhere between about 17,000 and 1,000,000 sorted cells, with 10%, 30% or 50% of the purified RNA used. On a BD FACSAria II, naive CD8 T cells were FACS-sorted as CD8+CD4-CCR7+CD45RA+ and collected into RLT Plus buffer. Detection sensitivity was tested by spiking Jurkat RNA equal to around 11 TCR copies' worth into samples containing roughly 18,000-1,000,000 naive CD8 T cells. Enrichment of CD8 T cells was done with RosetteSep CD8+ T Cell Enrichment Cocktail plus Ficoll-Paque, and ACK red cell lysis came afterward. The library came from PCR. Sequencing instrument: Illumina HiSeq 4000. Bulk TCR libraries were generated as previously described, with the TCR primers listed in Table S5 used. Purification of total RNA was performed with the Qiagen AllPrep DNA/RNA kit. Before analysis, reads from multiple sequencing runs of the same library were pooled. The study's processing was this. Reads were retained only if an exact TCR constant sequence was present, and the retained reads were trimmed to 150 nt and grouped according to their 12-nt molecular barcodes. Within each barcode group, reads were sub-clustered at a 15% Levenshtein threshold, and quality-weighted consensus sequences were built per RNA molecule. Non-functional sequences were removed, as were lower-count sequences one edit away from another. Based on a fit of two negative binomial distributions, barcode sub-clusters having less than 20% of the maximum read count were discarded. The raw public data were reprocessed by TCRdb itself: fastp quality trimming at Q25, MiXCR clonotype calling, in-frame beta chains only. Each entry merges the rows of one CDR3 protein and shows their most common DNA and genes. TCRdb assigned the V and J calls; the authors' analysis was not used. The sample table shows approximately 500,000 distinct CDR3 sequences, and 20% to 25% are seen once. Clones ranked in the top ten supply more than 0.8% of the sample.

A distance of 14 bases separates the germline ends of V and J, which lose 5 bases and 0 bases respectively. CDR1 and CDR2 are drawn from the germline V gene: MNHEY, SVGEGT. Including cysteine and phenylalanine, the CDR3 has 16 amino acids. Only the CDR3 part of the read is kept: 48 bases, read in frame from the first base. The receptor chain draws on TRBV6-2 or TRBV6-3 and TRBJ1-3; no confident D gene assignment can be made. The sequenced sample consisted of naive CD8+ T cells from blood, with Jurkat cell RNA spiked in. In the paper's terms, the cell subset or site label means: FACS-sorted CD8+CD4-CCR7+CD45RA+ naive T cells. The receptor was derived from a human donor in good health. Some libraries in this study had Jurkat cell RNA spiked in. The CDR3 here reads CASSLWWASSGNTIYF. DNA sequence: TGTGCCAGCAGTCTCTGGTGGGCTAGCTCTGGAAACACCATATATTTT.